This entry features one T cell receptor (beta chain) sequence. Its antigen is not identified. Trimming shortened V by 9 bases and J by 5 bases, and 14 bases separated the two germline ends. The CDR3 runs to 12 residues. Germline V gene sequence: CDR1 LGHNA, CDR2 YSLEER. The data originate from a study of T cell responses to AZD1222 COVID-19 vaccine. Findings and caveats of the study: Per reports, nearly half of all spike-specific TCRs target regions that are unmutated in variants. Baseline antibody screening turned up just a handful of seropositive AZD1222 recipients.

The data were produced by immunoSEQ multiplex PCR, yet TCRdb's version contains in-frame clones alone and is incomplete. The sample has over 100,000 clones, over 75% seen once; the top ten hold over 7.5%. Specimen: peripheral blood, collected on day 0 of AZD1222 vaccination. The receptor was isolated from an adult in good health. The V gene is TRBV4-3, the J gene TRBJ2-7; D call uncertain. The DNA of the CDR3 is TGCGCCAGTAACTCGGCAGGCGACGAGCAGTACTTC. This translates into CASNSAGDEQYF.